This T cell receptor beta chain was identified in a study of response to subunit inactivated influenza vaccine (dated by TCRdb to the late 2010s). The study in broad terms: To follow how T cells responded to a trivalent subunit inactivated influenza vaccine, the researchers relied on deep quantitative profiling of the T cell receptor repertoire.

There are a few counts of this clonotype. Its antigen specificity is not known. Base qualities are not provided; no much larger clone lies one nucleotide away. Library construction relied on RT-PCR. Data came from an Illumina HiSeq 2500. TCRdb passed the public sequencing reads through fastp at Q25 and MiXCR, retaining productive beta sequences. Rows are combined by CDR3 protein, so each entry shows the most common genes and DNA. The sample table shows a few hundred thousand distinct CDR3 sequences, and about 15% are seen once. The leading ten clones occupy roughly 10% of the sample. Broader findings and caveats from the paper: It was suggested by the authors that each seasonal influenza vaccination may recruit only a limited number of new T cells.

The sample consisted of PBMCs from blood, taken 11 to 12 days after vaccination. The receptor's source is a man aged 50 to 60 who received an inactivated influenza vaccine. Donor details come from another sample of the same person, matched by shared clones.

Here is the DNA: TGTGCCAGCAGCTTAGATTTCCAGAGCTCCTACAATGAGCAGTTCTTC. Translated, this gives CASSLDFQSSYNEQFF. This chain is built from TRBV7-9 and TRBJ2-1; no D segment can be confidently identified. Measured from the cysteine to the phenylalanine, the CDR3 is 16 residues long. Only the CDR3 portion is preserved as DNA: 48 bases, with reading frame beginning at the first base. The junction shows trimming of 1 base on V and 0 bases on J, plus 10 bases between the germline ends. The CDR1 and CDR2 encoded by the germline V gene (reference sequence) are SEHNR and FQNEAQ.